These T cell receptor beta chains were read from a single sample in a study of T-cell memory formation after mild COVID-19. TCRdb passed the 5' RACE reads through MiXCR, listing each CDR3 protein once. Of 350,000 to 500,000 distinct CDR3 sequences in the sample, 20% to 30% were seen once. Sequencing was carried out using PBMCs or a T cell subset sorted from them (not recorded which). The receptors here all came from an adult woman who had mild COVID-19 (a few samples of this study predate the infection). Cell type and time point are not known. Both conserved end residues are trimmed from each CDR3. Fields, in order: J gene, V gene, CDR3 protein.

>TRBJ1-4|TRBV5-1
ASSTGTGREKLF
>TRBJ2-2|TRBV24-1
ATSEGLQGKHTGELF
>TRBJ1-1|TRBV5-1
ASSLAVDRDSTEAF
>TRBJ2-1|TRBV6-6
ASSYGWNEQF
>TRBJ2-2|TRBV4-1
ASSQSTRDTGELF
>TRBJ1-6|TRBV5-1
ASSSHTNNSPLH
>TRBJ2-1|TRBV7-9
ASSSGTGRVSGRNEQF
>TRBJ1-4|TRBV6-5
ASSTQFRGLTNEKLF
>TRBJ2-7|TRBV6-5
ASSYGQGSHEQY
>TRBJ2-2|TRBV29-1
SVLVAGAGELF
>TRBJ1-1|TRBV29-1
SGRGGLNTEAF
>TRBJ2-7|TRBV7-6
ASSFTGTSGTYEQY
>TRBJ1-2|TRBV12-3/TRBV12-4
ASSLRDNPNYGYT